The 18 T cell receptor beta chains in this list originate from one sample, sequenced in a study of T cells after yellow fever vaccination. TCRdb fed the 5' RACE reads into MiXCR, producing one record per CDR3 protein. The top ten hold more than 15% of the sample, which has about 340,000 distinct CDR3 sequences, 7.5% to 9% seen once. The sample consisted of PBMCs, taken on the day of the first yellow fever vaccination. These receptors were obtained from a man between 18 and 29 years old who received the YFV17D yellow fever vaccine.

This clonotype was seen more than once but under ten times. CDR3 sequence reads: CASSLSAGVSGNTIYF. The CDR3 DNA reads as TGTGCCAGCAGTTTGTCCGCGGGGGTCTCTGGAAACACCATATATTTT. V is TRBV28 and J is TRBJ1-3; D might be TRBD1 (5 bases). This CDR3 has 16 amino acids. The germline CDR1 and CDR2 sequences are MDHEN and SYDVKM. Between the trimmed V and J ends, which lost 3 bases and 0 bases, there was a span of 12 bases.

The V and J genes are TRBV5-1 and TRBJ2-6; no clear D gene. CDR1 SGHRS and CDR2 YFSETQ come from the germline V gene. CDR3 length equals 14 residues. V lost 3 bases and J lost 2, with 6 bases in between. The CDR3 sequence is CASSSSPGANVLTF. The CDR3 DNA reads TGCGCCAGCAGCTCGTCCCCTGGGGCCAACGTCCTGACTTTC.

This clonotype was seen at least ten times. This chain links TRBV5-1 with TRBJ1-6, with D perhaps matching TRBD1 (5 bases). The CDR3 runs 19 residues. The germline V gene encodes CDR1 SGHRS and CDR2 YFSETQ. Trimming cost V 4 bases and J 10 bases, with 30 bases left between them. The CDR3 loop reads CASSVESRVSSGGSSPLHF. In nucleotides, the CDR3 is TGCGCCAGCAGCGTGGAAAGTAGGGTTTCGTCGGGGGGTAGCTCACCCCTCCACTTT.

There are many counts of this clonotype. The chain recombines TRBV6-5 with TRBJ2-5, with 7 positions matching TRBD1. The CDR3 sequence is 11 residues long. The V segment lost 10 bases and the J segment 4 bases; nucleotides outside the gene matches: 3. The germline V gene encodes CDR1 MNHEY and CDR2 SVGAGI. The DNA for the CDR3 is TGTGCCACCAGGGGGTCAGAGACCCAGTACTTC. This sequence encodes CATRGSETQYF.

The genes are TRBV20-1 and TRBJ2-7; possible D gene TRBD2, 6 bases. Germline CDR1 is DFQATT and CDR2 is SNEGSKA (reference sequence). The CDR3 consists of 15 residues. This chain's CDR3 is CSARGSGVVSPEQYV. The CDR3 DNA reads as TGCAGTGCCAGAGGGTCGGGGGTCGTCTCCCCCGAGCAGTACGTC.

This clonotype has only a few counts. The chain has TRBV10-3 and TRBJ1-6, with TRBD1 matching over 7 bases. Unmatched junction bases numbered 5, after V lost 6 bases and J lost 3 bases. The CDR3 is 15 amino acids. Germline-derived CDR1 and CDR2 are ENHRY and SYGVKD. Here the CDR3 reads CAIRDRRNYNSPLHF. DNA for the CDR3: TGTGCCATCAGGGACAGGAGAAACTATAATTCACCCCTCCACTTT.

This clonotype was seen only a few times. The chain joins TRBV5-1 to TRBJ2-1; a weak D match, TRBD2 (6 bases). Germline CDR1 reads SGHRS; CDR2 reads YFSETQ. The CDR3 totals 13 residues. Trimming removed 4 bases at V and 5 bases at J, with 10 bases between. The CDR3 sequence is CASSGTADNEQFF. The CDR3 DNA follows: TGCGCCAGCAGCGGGACTGCCGACAATGAGCAGTTCTTC.

This clonotype has a handful of counts. The chain couples TRBV6-1 to TRBJ1-2; TRBD1 agrees at 7 bases. V lost 7 bases, J lost 7 bases, and 12 bases stayed unmatched. The CDR3 loop spans 14 amino acids. The germline CDR1 and CDR2 sequences are MNHNS and SASEGT. Here the CDR3 DNA reads TGTGCCAGCATTCTTGACAGGGTCAATCGTGGCTACACCTTC. Amino acid sequence: CASILDRVNRGYTF.

This clonotype was observed a few times. This sequence joins TRBV6-1 and TRBJ2-2; D remains ambiguous. CDR3 length: 14 residues. CDR1 MNHNS and CDR2 SASEGT come from the germline V gene. The ends were cut back, 6 bases at V and 0 bases at J, with 8 bases in the middle. The CDR3 sequence: CASSRRTNTGELFF. In nucleotides, the CDR3 is TGTGCCAGCAGCCGGCGAACGAACACCGGGGAGCTGTTTTTT.

V and J are TRBV3-1 and TRBJ1-2; no clear D gene. Trimming stripped 0 bases from V and 5 bases from J, with 10 bases between. The CDR3 has 14 residues. Germline loops: CDR1 LGHDT, CDR2 YNNKEL (reference sequence). CDR3: CASSQDPGPYGYTF. CDR3 DNA: TGTGCCAGCAGCCAAGATCCCGGACCTTATGGCTACACCTTC.

This clonotype has a count of ten or more. The chain couples TRBV5-1 to TRBJ2-1; D remains unclear. Trimming shortened V by 0 bases and J by 0 bases, and 7 bases separated the two germline ends. Germline CDR1 and CDR2: SGHRS and YFSETQ. The length of the CDR3 is 15 residues. CDR3 sequence: CASSLDSSSYNEQFF. For the CDR3, the DNA is TGCGCCAGCAGCTTGGACAGCAGCTCCTACAATGAGCAGTTCTTC. Combining the CDR3 with reference TRBV5-1 and TRBJ2-1 gives the whole variable domain KAGVTQTPRYLIKTRGQQVTLSCSPISGHRSVSWYQQTPGQGLQFLFEYFSETQRNKGNFPGRFSGRQFSNSRSEMNVSTLELGDSALYLCASSLDSSSYNEQFFGPGTRLTVL.

The chain joins TRBV20-1 to TRBJ1-2; D ambiguous. V lost 5 bases and J lost 5, with 9 bases in between. Germline CDR1 reads DFQATT; CDR2 reads SNEGSKA (reference sequence). The CDR3 has 11 amino acids. As DNA, the CDR3 is TGCAGTGCTCCGACACTTTATGGCTACACCTTC. Protein product: CSAPTLYGYTF.

The V call is TRBV11-2, the J call TRBJ2-5; tentatively, D is TRBD1 or TRBD2 (6 bases each). The V gene lost 5 bases and the J gene lost 5 bases, with 12 bases spanning the gap. The CDR3 runs 13 residues. CDR1 is SGHAT and CDR2 is FQNNGV in the germline V gene. Here the CDR3 DNA reads TGTGCCAGCAGCCCAGGGGCGGGGGAGACCCAGTACTTC. As protein: CASSPGAGETQYF.

The CDR3 sequence: CASSDLAGSTDTQYF. CDR3 DNA sequence: TGTGCCAGCAGCGACTTAGCGGGGAGCACAGATACGCAGTATTTT. This rearrangement joins TRBV9 to TRBJ2-3; 8 bases are shared with TRBD2. Trimming cost V 3 bases and J 0 bases; bases outside gene matches: 3. In germline, CDR1 is SGDLS, CDR2 YYNGEE. This CDR3 is 15 amino acids long.

This clonotype has just a few counts. This rearrangement joins TRBV5-4 to TRBJ2-1, with D possibly TRBD1 on 5 matching bases. The germline V and J ends were trimmed by 0 bases and 6 bases, with 7 bases remaining between them. CDR1 SGHNT and CDR2 YYREEE come from the germline V gene (reference sequence). This CDR3 region has 13 residues. Written as DNA, the CDR3 is TGTGCCAGCAGCTTGGGACAGCCCAATGAGCAGTTCTTC. This gives the protein CASSLGQPNEQFF. Using reference TRBV5-4 and TRBJ2-1 for the parts outside the CDR3, the full variable domain is ETGVTQSPTHLIKTRGQQVTLRCSSQSGHNTVSWYQQALGQGPQFIFQYYREEENGRGNFPPRFSGLQFPNYSSELNVNALELDDSALYLCASSLGQPNEQFFGPGTRLTVL.

This clonotype came up a few times. The chain combines TRBV7-8 with TRBJ1-3; D is undetermined. Looked up from germline, CDR1 is SGHVS and CDR2 is FQNEAQ. V lost 7 bases to trimming and J lost 0 bases, with 16 bases between them. This CDR3 contains 16 residues. CDR3 in DNA: TGTGCCAGCACCCCCCGGGGAGCGGACTCTGGAAACACCATATATTTT. Protein product: CASTPRGADSGNTIYF.

The gene calls are TRBV6-2 or TRBV6-3 and TRBJ2-5, with a tentative D call TRBD1 (5 bases). The ends were cut back, 2 bases at V and 5 bases at J, with 15 bases in the middle. The CDR3 consists of 15 residues. Germline lookup yields CDR1 MNHEY and CDR2 SVGEGT. CDR3 sequence: CASSYAPQGRETQYF. The CDR3, as DNA: TGTGCCAGCAGTTACGCGCCTCAGGGCCGGGAGACCCAGTACTTC.

The rearrangement links TRBV5-8 to TRBJ2-7; 9 nucleotides agree with TRBD1. The CDR3 is 15 amino acids. Per the germline V gene, CDR1 is SGHTS and CDR2 is YDEGEE. Trimming removed 1 base from V and 1 base from J; junction bases left unmatched: 3. CDR3 bases: TGTGCCAGCAGCTTGCCGGGACAGGGATCCTACGAGCAGTACTTC. Encoded protein: CASSLPGQGSYEQYF.